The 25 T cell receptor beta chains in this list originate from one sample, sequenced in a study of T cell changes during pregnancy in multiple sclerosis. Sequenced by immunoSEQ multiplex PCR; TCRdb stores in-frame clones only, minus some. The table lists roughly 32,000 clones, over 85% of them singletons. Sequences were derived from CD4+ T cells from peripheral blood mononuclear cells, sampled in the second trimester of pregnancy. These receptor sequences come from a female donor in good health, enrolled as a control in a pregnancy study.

The CDR3 sequence: CAISESTHEQYF. CDR3 nucleotide sequence: TGTGCCATCAGTGAGTCGACTCACGAGCAGTACTTC. The chain joins TRBV10-3 to TRBJ2-7; unclear D gene. The CDR3 contains 12 residues. Germline V gene lookup returns CDR1 ENHRY and CDR2 SYGVKD. V was pared by 0 bases and J by 5 bases, with 5 bases between.

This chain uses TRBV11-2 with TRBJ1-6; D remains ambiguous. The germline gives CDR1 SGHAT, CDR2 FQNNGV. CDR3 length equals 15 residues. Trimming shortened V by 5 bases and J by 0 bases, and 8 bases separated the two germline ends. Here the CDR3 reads CASSQRSSYNSPLHF. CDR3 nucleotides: TGTGCCAGCAGCCAGCGGAGCTCCTATAATTCACCCCTCCACTTT.

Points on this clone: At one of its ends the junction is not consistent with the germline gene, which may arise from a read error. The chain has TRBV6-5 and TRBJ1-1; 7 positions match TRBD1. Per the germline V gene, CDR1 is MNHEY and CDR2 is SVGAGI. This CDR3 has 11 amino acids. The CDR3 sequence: CASSYPGTVIF. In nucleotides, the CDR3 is TGTGCCAGCAGTTACCCCGGGACAGTTATCTTT.

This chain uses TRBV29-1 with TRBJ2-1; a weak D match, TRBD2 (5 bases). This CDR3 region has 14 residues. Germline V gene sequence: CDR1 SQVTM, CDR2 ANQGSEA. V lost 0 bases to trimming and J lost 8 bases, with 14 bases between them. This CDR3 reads CSVEDRGPRDEQFF. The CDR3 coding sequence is TGCAGCGTTGAAGACCGCGGGCCTCGCGATGAGCAGTTCTTC.

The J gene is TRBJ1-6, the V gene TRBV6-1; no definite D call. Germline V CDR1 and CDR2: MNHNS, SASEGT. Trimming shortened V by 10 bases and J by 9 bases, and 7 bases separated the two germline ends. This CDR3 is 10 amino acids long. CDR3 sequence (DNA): TGTGCCATCATTCCTTCACCCCTCCACTTT. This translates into CAIIPSPLHF.

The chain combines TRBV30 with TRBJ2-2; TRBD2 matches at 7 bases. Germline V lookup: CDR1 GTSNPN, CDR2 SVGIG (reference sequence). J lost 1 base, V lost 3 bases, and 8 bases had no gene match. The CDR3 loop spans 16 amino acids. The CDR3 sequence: CAWRGGSSGNTGELFF. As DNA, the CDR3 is TGTGCCTGGAGGGGGGGGTCTAGCGGGAACACCGGGGAGCTGTTTTTT.

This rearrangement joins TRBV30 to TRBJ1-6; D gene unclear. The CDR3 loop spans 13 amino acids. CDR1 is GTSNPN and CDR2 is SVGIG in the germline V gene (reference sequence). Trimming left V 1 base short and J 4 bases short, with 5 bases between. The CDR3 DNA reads TGTGCCTGGAGTGGGGAGTATAATTCACCCCTCCACTTT. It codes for CAWSGEYNSPLHF.

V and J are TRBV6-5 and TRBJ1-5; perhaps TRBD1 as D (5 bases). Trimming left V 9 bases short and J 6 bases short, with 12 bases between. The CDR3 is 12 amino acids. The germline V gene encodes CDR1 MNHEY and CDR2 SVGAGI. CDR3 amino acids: CASNNRGQPQHF. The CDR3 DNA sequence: TGTGCCAGTAACAATAGGGGTCAGCCCCAGCATTTT.

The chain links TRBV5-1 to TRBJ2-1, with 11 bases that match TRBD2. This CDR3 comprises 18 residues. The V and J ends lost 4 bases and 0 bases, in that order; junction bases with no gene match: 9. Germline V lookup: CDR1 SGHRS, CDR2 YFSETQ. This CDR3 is CASSPGTSGRLSYNEQFF. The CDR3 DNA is TGCGCCAGCAGCCCCGGGACTAGCGGTCGCCTCTCCTACAATGAGCAGTTCTTC.

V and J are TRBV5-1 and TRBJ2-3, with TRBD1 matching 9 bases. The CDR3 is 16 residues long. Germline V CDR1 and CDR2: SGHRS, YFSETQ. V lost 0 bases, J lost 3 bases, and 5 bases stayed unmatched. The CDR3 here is CASSLAGQGRTDTQYF. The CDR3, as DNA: TGCGCCAGCAGCTTGGCGGGACAGGGTAGGACAGATACGCAGTATTTT.

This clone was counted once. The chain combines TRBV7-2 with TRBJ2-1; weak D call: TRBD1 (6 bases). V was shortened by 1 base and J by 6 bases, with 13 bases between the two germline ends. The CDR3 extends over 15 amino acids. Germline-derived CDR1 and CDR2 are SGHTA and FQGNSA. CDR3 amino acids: CASSLEEGVPNEQFF. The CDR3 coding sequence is TGTGCCAGCAGCTTAGAAGAGGGGGTGCCCAATGAGCAGTTCTTC.

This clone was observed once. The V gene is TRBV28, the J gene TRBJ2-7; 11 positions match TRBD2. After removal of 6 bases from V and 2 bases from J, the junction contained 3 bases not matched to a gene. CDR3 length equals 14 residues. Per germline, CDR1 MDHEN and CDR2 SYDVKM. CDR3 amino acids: CASRIAGGTYEQYF. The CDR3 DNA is TGTGCCAGCAGGATAGCGGGAGGGACCTACGAGCAGTACTTC.

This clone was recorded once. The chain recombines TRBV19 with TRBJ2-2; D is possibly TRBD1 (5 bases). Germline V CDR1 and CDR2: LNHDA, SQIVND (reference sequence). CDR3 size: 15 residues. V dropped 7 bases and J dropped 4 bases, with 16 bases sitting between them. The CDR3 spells CASNKKGSSTGELFF. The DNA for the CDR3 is TGTGCCAGTAATAAAAAGGGGTCGAGCACCGGGGAGCTGTTTTTT.

CDR3 amino acids: CASSPPGGRNDQPQHF. The CDR3 DNA sequence: TGTGCCAGCTCACCACCGGGAGGCAGGAATGATCAGCCCCAGCATTTT. V is TRBV18 and J is TRBJ1-5; D not resolved. Per germline, CDR1 KGHSH and CDR2 LQKENI. Between the trimmed V and J ends, which lost 0 bases and 5 bases, there was a span of 14 bases. This CDR3 is built from 16 residues.

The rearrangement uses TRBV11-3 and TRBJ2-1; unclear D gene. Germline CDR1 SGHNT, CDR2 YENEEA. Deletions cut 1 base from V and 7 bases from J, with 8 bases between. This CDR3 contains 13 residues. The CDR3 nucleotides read TGTGCCAGCAGCTTAGCTCCTCCGAATGAGCAGTTCTTC. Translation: CASSLAPPNEQFF.

Here the CDR3 DNA reads TGCGCCAGCAGCCAGGGACTAGCTTCTTACGAGCAGTACTTC. This codes for CASSQGLASYEQYF. J is TRBJ2-7 and V is TRBV4-1, with 9 bases lining up with TRBD2. Germline V lookup: CDR1 MGHRA, CDR2 YSYEKL. The CDR3 is 14 amino acids. The V segment lost 3 bases and the J segment 4 bases; nucleotides outside the gene matches: 4.

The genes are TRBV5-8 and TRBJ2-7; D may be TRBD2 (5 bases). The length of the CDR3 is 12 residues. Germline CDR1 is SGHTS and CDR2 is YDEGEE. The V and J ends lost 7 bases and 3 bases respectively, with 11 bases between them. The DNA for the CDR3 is TGTGCCAGCTTCAGTGGACTCTACGAGCAGTACTTC. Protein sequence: CASFSGLYEQYF.

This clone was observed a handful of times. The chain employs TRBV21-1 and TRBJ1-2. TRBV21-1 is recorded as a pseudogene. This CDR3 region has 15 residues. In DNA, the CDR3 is TGTGCCAGCAGCAAAGTCGGGGTAAATTCCTATGGCTACACCTTC. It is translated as CASSKVGVNSYGYTF.

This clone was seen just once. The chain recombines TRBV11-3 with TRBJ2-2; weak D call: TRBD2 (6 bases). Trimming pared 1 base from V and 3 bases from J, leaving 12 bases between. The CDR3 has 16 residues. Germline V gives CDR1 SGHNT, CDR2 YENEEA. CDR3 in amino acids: CASSLATGDYTGELFF. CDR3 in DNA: TGTGCCAGCAGCTTAGCTACCGGGGACTACACCGGGGAGCTGTTTTTT.

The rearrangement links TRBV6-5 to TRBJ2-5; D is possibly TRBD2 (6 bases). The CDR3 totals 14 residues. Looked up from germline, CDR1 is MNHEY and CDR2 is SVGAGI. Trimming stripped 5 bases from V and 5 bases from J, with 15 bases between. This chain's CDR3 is CASSLFIGGETQYF. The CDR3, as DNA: TGTGCCAGCAGTCTGTTCATTGGGGGGGAGACCCAGTACTTC.

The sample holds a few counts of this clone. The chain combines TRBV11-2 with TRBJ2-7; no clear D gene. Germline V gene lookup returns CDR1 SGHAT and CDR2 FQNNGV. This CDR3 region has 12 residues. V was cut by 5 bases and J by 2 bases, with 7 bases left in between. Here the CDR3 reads CASSAQAYEQYF. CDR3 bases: TGTGCCAGCAGCGCCCAGGCCTACGAGCAGTACTTC. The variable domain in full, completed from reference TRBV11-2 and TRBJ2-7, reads EAGVAQSPRYKIIEKRQSVAFWCNPISGHATLYWYQQILGQGPKLLIQFQNNGVVDDSQLPKDRFSAERLKGVDSTLKIQPAKLEDSAVYLCASSAQAYEQYFGPGTRLTVT.

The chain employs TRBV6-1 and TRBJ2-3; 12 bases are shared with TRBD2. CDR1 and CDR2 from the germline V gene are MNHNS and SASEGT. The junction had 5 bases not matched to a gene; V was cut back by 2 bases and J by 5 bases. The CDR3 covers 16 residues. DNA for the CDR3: TGTGCCAGCAGTGAAACTAGCGGGGGGCGGGGAGATACGCAGTATTTT. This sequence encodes CASSETSGGRGDTQYF.

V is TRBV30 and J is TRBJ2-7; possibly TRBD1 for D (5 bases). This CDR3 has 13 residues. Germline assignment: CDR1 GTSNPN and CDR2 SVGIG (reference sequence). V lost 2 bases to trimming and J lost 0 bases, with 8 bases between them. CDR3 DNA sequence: TGTGCCTGGAGTAGGGGTAACTCCTACGAGCAGTACTTC. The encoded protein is CAWSRGNSYEQYF.

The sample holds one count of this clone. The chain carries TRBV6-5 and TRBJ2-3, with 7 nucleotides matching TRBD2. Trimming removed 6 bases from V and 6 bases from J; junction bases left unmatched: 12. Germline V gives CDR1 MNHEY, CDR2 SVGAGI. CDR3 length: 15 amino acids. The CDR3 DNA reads TGTGCCAGCAGAAGTGGTGGGGGGGTAAGGGATACGCAGTATTTT. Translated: CASRSGGGVRDTQYF.

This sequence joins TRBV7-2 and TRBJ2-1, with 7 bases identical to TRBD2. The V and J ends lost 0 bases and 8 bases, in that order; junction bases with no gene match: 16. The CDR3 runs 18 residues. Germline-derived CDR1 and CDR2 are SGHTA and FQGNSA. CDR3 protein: CASSLARVLGGEPYEQFF. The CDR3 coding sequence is TGTGCCAGCAGCTTAGCGCGGGTTCTTGGGGGGGAGCCGTATGAGCAGTTCTTC. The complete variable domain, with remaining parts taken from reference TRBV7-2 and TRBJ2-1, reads GAGVSQSPSNKVTEKGKDVELRCDPISGHTALYWYRQSLGQGLEFLIYFQGNSAPDKSGLPSDRFSAERTGGSVSTLTIQRTQQEDSAVYLCASSLARVLGGEPYEQFFGPGTRLTVL.